A selection of T cell receptor beta chains follows, all from one sample in a study of T cells in Graves' hyperthyroidism and ophthalmopathy. TCRdb reprocessed the multiplex PCR reads via MiXCR and lists one record per CDR3 protein. The sample includes around 180,000 distinct CDR3 sequences, over 15% of them seen just once. Material for sequencing was blood. The receptors were gathered from a woman in her fifties or sixties with Graves' hyperthyroidism. CDR3s leave out the opening cysteine and the closing phenylalanine or tryptophan. A D gene is named only where the DNA matches it firmly.

11	.	TRBV19	TRBJ1-2	ASSAGRNYGYT
14	.	TRBV5-6	TRBJ2-4	ASSLMDRIAKNIQY
16	TRBD1	TRBV13	TRBJ1-4	ASSSHRTGNYVDEKLF
12	.	TRBV6-4	TRBJ2-2	ASSRGYGSGELF
11	.	TRBV2	TRBJ2-1	ASSDRGSGVWF
15	TRBD1	TRBV27	TRBJ1-1	ASSFLGQGAPNTEAF
12	.	TRBV20-1	TRBJ2-2	SARESEGTGELF
14	TRBD1	TRBV5-1	TRBJ1-2	ASSPGEGALTYGYT
12	TRBD1	TRBV19	TRBJ1-2	ASNPTGTAYGYT
14	TRBD2	TRBV5-1	TRBJ2-1	ASSLPTSGAYNEQF
13	TRBD1	TRBV5-1	TRBJ1-2	ASSSSGTGGYGYT
15	.	TRBV9	TRBJ1-3	ASSVWDKGSSGNTIY
12	TRBD1	TRBV4-2	TRBJ2-5	ASSPPGGRETQY
11	.	TRBV5-1	TRBJ2-7	ASSLARDYEQY
12	.	TRBV6-1	TRBJ1-4	ASSQQRIDEKLF
12	TRBD1	TRBV18	TRBJ1-6	ASSPRDSNSPLH
12	.	TRBV7-2	TRBJ1-1	ASSLGVSGVEAF
10	.	TRBV6-1	TRBJ2-7	ASTPTIYEQY
11	.	TRBV27	TRBJ1-1	ASTASMNTEAF
13	.	TRBV5-1	TRBJ1-1	ASSPTGRGYTEAF
13	.	TRBV12-3/TRBV12-4	TRBJ1-2	ASSRWDRANYGYT
14	TRBD1	TRBV6-1	TRBJ2-1	ASSEPGQGAIHEQF
14	TRBD1	TRBV19	TRBJ1-5	ASSISRGRINQPQH
14	TRBD1	TRBV4-1	TRBJ2-7	ASSQSGTGLTYEQY
15	TRBD2	TRBV20-1	TRBJ2-5	SARGRRERGSQETQY
11	.	TRBV24-1	TRBJ1-1	ATSETGNTEAF
14	.	TRBV27	TRBJ1-2	ASSSGVLGEVTGYT
14	TRBD1	TRBV27	TRBJ1-6	ASSFREGQVNSPLH
14	.	TRBV3-1	TRBJ2-3	ASSQESRASTDTQY
13	.	TRBV12-3/TRBV12-4	TRBJ2-5	ASSLGPTFQETQY
14	TRBD1	TRBV9	TRBJ1-6	ASSATGQGASSPLH
11	.	TRBV5-1	TRBJ1-2	ASSSSGTYGYT
13	.	TRBV7-3	TRBJ2-7	ASSLTGAGSYEQY